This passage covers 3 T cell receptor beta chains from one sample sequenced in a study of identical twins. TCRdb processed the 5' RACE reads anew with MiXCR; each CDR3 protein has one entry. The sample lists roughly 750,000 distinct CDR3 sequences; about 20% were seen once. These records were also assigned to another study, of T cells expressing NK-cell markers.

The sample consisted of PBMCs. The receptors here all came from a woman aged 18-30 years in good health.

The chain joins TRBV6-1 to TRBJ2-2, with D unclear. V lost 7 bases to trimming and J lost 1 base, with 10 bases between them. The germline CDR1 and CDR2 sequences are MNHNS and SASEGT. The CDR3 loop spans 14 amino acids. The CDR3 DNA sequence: TGTGCCAGCATCCGCGATGGGAACACCGGGGAGCTGTTTTTT. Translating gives CASIRDGNTGELFF.

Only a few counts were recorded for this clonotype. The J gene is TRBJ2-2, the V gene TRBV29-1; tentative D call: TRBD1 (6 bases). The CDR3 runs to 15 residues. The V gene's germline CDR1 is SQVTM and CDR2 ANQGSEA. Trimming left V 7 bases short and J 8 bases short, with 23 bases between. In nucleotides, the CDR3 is TGCAGCGCGTCGGTCAGGGGTGTCCCGGGTGGGGAGCTGTTTTTT. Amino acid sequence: CSASVRGVPGGELFF.

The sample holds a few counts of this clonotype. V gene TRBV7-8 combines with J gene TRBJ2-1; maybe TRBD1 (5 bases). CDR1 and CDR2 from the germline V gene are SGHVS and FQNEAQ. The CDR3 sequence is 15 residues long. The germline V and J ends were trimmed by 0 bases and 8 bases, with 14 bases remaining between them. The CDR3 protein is CASSLAPSTGYEQFF. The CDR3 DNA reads TGTGCCAGCAGCTTAGCCCCATCCACAGGTTATGAGCAGTTCTTC.